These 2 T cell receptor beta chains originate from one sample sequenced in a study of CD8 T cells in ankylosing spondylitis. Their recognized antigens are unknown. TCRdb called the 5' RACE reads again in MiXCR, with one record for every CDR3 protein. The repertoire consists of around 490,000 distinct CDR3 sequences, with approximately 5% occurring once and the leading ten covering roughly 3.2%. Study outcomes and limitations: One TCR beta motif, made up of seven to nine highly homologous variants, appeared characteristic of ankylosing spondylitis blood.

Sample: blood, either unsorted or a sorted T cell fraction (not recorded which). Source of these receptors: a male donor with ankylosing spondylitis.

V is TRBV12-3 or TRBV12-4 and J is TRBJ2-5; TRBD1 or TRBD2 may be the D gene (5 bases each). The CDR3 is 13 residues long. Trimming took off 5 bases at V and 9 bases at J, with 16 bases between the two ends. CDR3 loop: CASSPGWEKSQYF. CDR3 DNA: TGTGCCAGCAGTCCAGGGTGGGAGAAGTCCCAGTACTTC.

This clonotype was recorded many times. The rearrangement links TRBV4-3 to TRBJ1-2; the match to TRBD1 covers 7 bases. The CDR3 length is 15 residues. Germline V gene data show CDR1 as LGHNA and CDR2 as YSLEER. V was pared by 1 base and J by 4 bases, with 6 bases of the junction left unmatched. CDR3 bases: TGCGCCAGCAGCCAAGTGACAGGGTGGGGCTATGGCTACACCTTC. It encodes CASSQVTGWGYGYTF.